This paragraph reports one T cell receptor beta chain. This specimen belongs to a study of siplizumab effects on memory and regulatory T cells. The data were produced by immunoSEQ multiplex PCR, yet TCRdb's version contains in-frame clones alone and is incomplete. The sample shows approximately 120,000 clones, around 90% of them seen only once. Germline V gene sequence: CDR1 SGHRS, CDR2 YFSETQ. This CDR3 has 13 amino acids. Trimming pared 4 bases from V and 7 bases from J, leaving 14 bases between. V gene TRBV5-1 combines with J gene TRBJ1-1; D is perhaps TRBD1 (5 bases). The TCR originated in a human donor in good health. Sequenced sample: Tregs sorted from blood. CDR3 residues: CASSIVQGGEAFF. For the CDR3, the DNA is TGCGCCAGCAGCATAGTGCAGGGTGGTGAAGCTTTCTTT.